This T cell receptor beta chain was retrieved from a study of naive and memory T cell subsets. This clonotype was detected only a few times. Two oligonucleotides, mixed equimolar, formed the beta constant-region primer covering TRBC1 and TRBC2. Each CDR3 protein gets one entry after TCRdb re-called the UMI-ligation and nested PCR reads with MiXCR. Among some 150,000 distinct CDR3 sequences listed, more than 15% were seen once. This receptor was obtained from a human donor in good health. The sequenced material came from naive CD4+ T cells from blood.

The CDR3 here is CASRREGLTDTQYF. For the CDR3, the DNA is TGTGCCAGCCGGAGGGAGGGTCTCACAGATACGCAGTATTTT. The chain couples TRBV6-5 to TRBJ2-3; 7 nucleotides match TRBD2. The CDR3 length is 14 residues. Germline V gene data show CDR1 as MNHEY and CDR2 as SVGAGI. Germline trimming cut 8 bases from V and 2 bases from J; bases unmatched to any gene: 7.